The source of this T cell receptor (beta chain) is a study of control samples from healthy donors and cancer patients. This table comes from immunoSEQ multiplex PCR, and its TCRdb copy is limited to in-frame clones, with some not included. In the table there are 350,000 to 450,000 clones, approximately 92% of which are singletons. The TCR comes from a man aged 40-49 years with head and neck cancer. The sequencing sample was made of PBMCs.

CDR3 DNA sequence: TGTGCCAGCAGCTTAGAGTTCACCGGGGAGCTGTTTTTT. Protein: CASSLEFTGELFF. The rearrangement joins TRBV11-3 to TRBJ2-2; no reliable D call. Germline loops: CDR1 SGHNT, CDR2 YENEEA. V was pared by 0 bases and J by 4 bases, with 3 bases between. The CDR3 is 13 residues long.